This TCR beta chain appears in the sequencing data of a study of OX40 agonist ivuxolimab in advanced cancers. Study information: Those enrolled were roughly 85% male, with a mean age of around 58 years and ages from about 20 to 85. Broader study findings: Some patients who did not respond also had low normalized T-cell clonal expansion.

Comments on this clone: Antigen: not known.

Method: immunoSEQ multiplex PCR; TCRdb's copy keeps in-frame clones and lacks some. There are roughly 77,000 clones in the sample; roughly 92% occur only once, and about 0.61% lies in the top ten. If patients had autoimmune disease history or systemic immunosuppression, they were excluded. Germline-derived CDR1 and CDR2 are MNHNS and SASEGT. The CDR3 has 15 amino acids. V was shortened by 2 bases and J by 10 bases, with 18 bases between the two germline ends. V is TRBV6-1 and J is TRBJ2-1; a possible D gene is TRBD2 (6 bases). This receptor was identified in an adult with an advanced solid tumor such as melanoma, head and neck, liver or kidney cancer. This material consisted of CD4+ or CD8+ T cells sorted from blood, taken in a trial of the OX40 agonist ivuxolimab. In DNA form, the CDR3 reads TGTGCCAGCAGTGAACCACCGGGACTCCGTCGGGAGCAGTTCTTC. This translates into CASSEPPGLRREQFF.